This TCR beta chain was observed in a study of post-analysis software for immune sequencing data. Study findings and constraints: TRBV5-6, TRBV5-1 and TRBV20-1 belonged to a set of roughly 5 TRBV segments that were more frequent in patients than controls. Compared against controls, patients with multiple sclerosis displayed significantly lower normalized Chao1 diversity.

Included in the TCR beta cDNA libraries were unique molecular identifiers. A single record per CDR3 protein comes from TCRdb applying MiXCR to the PCR reads. The sample has approximately 660,000 distinct CDR3 sequences, 59% seen once; the top ten hold roughly 12%. Of note for this clonotype: The target antigen is unknown.

The CDR3 length is 14 residues. Deletions cut 3 bases from V and 4 bases from J, with 12 bases between. The V gene's germline CDR1 is SGHRS and CDR2 YFSETQ. The V and J genes are TRBV5-1 and TRBJ2-3, with a tentative D call TRBD1 (7 bases). The receptor comes from a girl aged 2-10 years with multiple sclerosis. Sequencing was done on a sample of blood. In nucleotides, the CDR3 is TGCGCCAGCAGCTACCAGGGGGGTTCAGATACGCAGTATTTT. Encoded protein: CASSYQGGSDTQYF.